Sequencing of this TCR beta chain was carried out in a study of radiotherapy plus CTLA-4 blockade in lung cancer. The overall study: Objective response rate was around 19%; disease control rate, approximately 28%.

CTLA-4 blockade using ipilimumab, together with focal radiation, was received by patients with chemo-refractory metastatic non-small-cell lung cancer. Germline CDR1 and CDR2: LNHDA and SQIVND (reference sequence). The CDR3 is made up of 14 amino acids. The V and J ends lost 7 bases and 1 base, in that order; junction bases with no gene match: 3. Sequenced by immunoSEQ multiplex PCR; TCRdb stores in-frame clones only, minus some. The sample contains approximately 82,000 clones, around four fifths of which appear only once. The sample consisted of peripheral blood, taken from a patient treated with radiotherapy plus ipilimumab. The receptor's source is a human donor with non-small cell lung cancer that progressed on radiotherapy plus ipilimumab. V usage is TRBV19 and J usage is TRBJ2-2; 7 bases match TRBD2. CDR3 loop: CASKERGNTGELFF. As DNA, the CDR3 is TGTGCCAGTAAGGAGCGGGGGAACACCGGGGAGCTGTTTTTT. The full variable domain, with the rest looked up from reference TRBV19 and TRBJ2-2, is DGGITQSPKYLFRKEGQNVTLSCEQNLNHDAMYWYRQDPGQGLRLIYYSQIVNDFQKGDIAEGYSVSREKKESFPLTVTSAQKNPTAFYLCASKERGNTGELFFGEGSRLTVL.